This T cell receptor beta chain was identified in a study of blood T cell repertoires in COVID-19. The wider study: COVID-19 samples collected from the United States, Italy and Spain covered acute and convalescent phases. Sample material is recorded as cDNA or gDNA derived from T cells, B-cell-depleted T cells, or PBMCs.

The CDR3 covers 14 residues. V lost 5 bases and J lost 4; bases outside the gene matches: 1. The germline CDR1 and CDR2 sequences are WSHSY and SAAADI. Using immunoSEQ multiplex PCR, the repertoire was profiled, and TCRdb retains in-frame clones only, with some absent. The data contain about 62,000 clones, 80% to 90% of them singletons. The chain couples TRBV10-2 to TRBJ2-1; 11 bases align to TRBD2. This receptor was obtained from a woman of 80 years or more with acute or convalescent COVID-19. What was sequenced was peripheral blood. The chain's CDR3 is CASSLAGGYNEQFF. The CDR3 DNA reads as TGCGCCAGCAGTTTAGCGGGGGGGTACAATGAGCAGTTCTTC.